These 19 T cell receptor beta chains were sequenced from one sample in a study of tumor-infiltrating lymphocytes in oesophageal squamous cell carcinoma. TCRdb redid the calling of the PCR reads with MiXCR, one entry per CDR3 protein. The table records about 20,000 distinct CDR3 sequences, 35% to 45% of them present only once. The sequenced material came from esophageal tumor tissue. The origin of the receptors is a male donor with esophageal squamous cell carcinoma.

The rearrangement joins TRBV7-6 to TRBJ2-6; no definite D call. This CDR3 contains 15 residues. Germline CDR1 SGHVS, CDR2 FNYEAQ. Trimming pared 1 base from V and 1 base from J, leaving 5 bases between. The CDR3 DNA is TGTGCCAGCAGCTTAGAAAGATCTGGGGCCAACGTCCTGACTTTC. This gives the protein CASSLERSGANVLTF.

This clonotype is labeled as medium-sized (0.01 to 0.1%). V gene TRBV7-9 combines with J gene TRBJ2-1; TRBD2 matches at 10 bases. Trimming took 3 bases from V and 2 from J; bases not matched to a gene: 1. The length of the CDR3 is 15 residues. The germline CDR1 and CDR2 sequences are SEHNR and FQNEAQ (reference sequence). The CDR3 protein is CASSFLAGAYNEQFF. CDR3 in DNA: TGTGCCAGCAGCTTCCTAGCGGGAGCCTACAATGAGCAGTTCTTC.

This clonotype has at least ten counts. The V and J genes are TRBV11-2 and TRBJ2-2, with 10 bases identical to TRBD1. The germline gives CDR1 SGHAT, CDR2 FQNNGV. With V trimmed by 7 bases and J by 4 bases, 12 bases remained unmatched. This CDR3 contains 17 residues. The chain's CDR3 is CASTSLGQGDPTGELFF. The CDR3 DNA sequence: TGTGCCAGCACCAGTCTAGGACAGGGGGACCCCACCGGGGAGCTGTTTTTT.

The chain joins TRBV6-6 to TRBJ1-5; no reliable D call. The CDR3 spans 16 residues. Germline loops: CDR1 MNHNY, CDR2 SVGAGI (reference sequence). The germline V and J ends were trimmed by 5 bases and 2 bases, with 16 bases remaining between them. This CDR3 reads CASSEYWVWGNQPQHF. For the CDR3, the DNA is TGTGCCAGCAGTGAGTACTGGGTTTGGGGCAATCAGCCCCAGCATTTT.

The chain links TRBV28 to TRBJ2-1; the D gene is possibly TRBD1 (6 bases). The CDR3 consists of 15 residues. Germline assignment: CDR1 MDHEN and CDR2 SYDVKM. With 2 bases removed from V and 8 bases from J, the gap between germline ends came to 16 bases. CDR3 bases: TGTGCCAGCAGTTTAAACCCGGGGACAAGTGATGAGCAGTTCTTC. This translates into CASSLNPGTSDEQFF.

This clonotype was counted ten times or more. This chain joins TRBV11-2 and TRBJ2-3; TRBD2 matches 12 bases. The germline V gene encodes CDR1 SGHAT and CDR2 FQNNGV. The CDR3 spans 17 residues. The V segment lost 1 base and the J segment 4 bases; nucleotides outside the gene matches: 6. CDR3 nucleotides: TGTGCCAGCAGCTTAGCGGCTAGCGGGGGGGCAGCAGATACGCAGTATTTT. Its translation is CASSLAASGGAADTQYF. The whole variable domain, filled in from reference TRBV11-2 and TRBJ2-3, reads EAGVAQSPRYKIIEKRQSVAFWCNPISGHATLYWYQQILGQGPKLLIQFQNNGVVDDSQLPKDRFSAERLKGVDSTLKIQPAKLEDSAVYLCASSLAASGGAADTQYFGPGTRLTVL.

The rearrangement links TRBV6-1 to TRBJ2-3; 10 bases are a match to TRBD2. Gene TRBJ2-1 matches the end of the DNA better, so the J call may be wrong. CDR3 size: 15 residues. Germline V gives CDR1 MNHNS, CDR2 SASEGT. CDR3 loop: CASSYASGRSNEQFF. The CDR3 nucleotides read TGTGCCAGCAGTTATGCTAGCGGGAGATCGAATGAGCAGTTCTTC.

The CDR3 DNA reads as TGTGCCTGGACGAGGGTAGTGGCCGGGGAGCTGTTTTTT. It specifies CAWTRVVAGELFF. V is TRBV30 and J is TRBJ2-2, with D maybe TRBD2 (5 bases). Germline lookup yields CDR1 GTSNPN and CDR2 SVGIG (reference sequence). V was shortened by 4 bases and J by 6 bases, with 12 bases between the two germline ends. CDR3 length: 13 amino acids.

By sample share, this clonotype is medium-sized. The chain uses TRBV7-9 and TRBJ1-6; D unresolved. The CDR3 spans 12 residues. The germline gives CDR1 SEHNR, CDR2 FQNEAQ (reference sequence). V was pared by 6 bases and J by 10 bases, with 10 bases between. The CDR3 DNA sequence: TGTGCCAGCAGTCACTTGGAATCACCCCTCCACTTT. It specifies CASSHLESPLHF. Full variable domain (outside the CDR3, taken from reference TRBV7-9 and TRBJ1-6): DTGVSQNPRHKITKRGQNVTFRCDPISEHNRLYWYRQTLGQGPEFLTYFQNEAQLEKSRLLSDRFSAERPKGSFSTLEIQRTEQGDSAMYLCASSHLESPLHFGNGTRLTVT.

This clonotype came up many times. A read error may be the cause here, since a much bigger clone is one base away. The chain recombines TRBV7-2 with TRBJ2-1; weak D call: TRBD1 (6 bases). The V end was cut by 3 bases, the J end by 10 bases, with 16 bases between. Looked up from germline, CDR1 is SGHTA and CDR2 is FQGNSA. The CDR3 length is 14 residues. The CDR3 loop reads CASSFDRLSYEQFF. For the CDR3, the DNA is TGTGCCAGCAGCTTCGACAGGCTATCCTACGAGCAGTTCTTC.

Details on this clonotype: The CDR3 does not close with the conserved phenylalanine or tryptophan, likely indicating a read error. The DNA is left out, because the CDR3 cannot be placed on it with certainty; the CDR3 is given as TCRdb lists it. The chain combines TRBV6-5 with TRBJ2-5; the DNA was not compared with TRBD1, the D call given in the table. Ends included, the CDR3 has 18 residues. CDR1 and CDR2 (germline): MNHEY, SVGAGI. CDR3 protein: CASTPSRGGYNSPLHFGN.

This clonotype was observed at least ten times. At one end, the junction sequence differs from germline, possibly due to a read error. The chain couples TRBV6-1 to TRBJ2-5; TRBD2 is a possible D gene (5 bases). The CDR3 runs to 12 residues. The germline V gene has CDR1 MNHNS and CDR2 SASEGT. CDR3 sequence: CASLAGDSPLHF. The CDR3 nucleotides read TGTGCCAGCTTGGCGGGTGATTCACCCCTCCACTTC.

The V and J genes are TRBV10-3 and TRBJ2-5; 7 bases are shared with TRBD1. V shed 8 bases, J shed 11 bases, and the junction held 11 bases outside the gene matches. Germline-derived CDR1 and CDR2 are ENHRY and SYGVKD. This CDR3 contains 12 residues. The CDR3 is CAIGDSYNEQYF. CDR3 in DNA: TGTGCCATCGGGGACAGCTACAATGAGCAGTACTTC.

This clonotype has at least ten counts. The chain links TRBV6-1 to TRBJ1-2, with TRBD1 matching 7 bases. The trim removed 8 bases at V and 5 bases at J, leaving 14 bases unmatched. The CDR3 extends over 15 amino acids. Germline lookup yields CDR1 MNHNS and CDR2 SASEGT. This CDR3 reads CASSPGQARLYGYTF. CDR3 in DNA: TGTGCCAGCTCCCCCGGACAGGCCCGATTGTATGGCTACACCTTC.

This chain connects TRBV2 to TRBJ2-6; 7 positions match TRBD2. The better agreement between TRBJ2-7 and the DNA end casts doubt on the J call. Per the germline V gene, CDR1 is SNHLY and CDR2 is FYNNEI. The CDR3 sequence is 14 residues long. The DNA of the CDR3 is TGTGCCGCGGGCTCTAGCGGACCCTACAATGAGCAGTACTTC. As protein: CAAGSSGPYNEQYF.

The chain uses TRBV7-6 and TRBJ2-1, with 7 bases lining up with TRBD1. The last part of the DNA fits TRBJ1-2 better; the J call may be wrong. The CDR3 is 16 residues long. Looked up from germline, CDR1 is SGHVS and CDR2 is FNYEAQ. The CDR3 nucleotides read TGTGCCAGCAGCTGGTCAGGGGGAAGGTCTAACTATGGCTACACCTTC. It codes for CASSWSGGRSNYGYTF.

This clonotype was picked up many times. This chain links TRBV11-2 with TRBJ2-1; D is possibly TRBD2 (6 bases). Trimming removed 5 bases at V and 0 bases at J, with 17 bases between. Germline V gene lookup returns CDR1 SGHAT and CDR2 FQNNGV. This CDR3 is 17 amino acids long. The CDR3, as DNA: TGTGCCAGCAGCCCGGGCGGGGCGGGGTCCTCCTACAATGAGCAGTTCTTC. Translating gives CASSPGGAGSSYNEQFF.

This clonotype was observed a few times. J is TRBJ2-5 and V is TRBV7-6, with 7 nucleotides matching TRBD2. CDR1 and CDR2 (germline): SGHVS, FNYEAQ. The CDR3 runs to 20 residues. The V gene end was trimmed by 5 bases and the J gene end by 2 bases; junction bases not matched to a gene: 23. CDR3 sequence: CASSLGGGEGRFEGQETQYF. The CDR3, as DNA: TGTGCCAGCAGCCTAGGCGGAGGGGAGGGGAGATTCGAAGGACAAGAGACCCAGTACTTC.

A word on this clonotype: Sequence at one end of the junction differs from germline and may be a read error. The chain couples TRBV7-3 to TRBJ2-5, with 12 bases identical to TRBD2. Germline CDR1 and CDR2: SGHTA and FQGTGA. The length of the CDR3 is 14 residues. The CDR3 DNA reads TGTGCCAGCAGCTTAGCGACTAGCGGGAGTAGGGGCTTCTTC. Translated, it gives CASSLATSGSRGFF.